The source of this T cell receptor (beta chain) is a study of blood T cell repertoires in COVID-19. Study context: Some COVID-19 samples were acute and others convalescent; all came from the United States, Italy and Spain. Sources were T cells, B-cell-depleted T cells, or PBMCs; the material itself was cDNA or gDNA.

Measured with immunoSEQ multiplex PCR; TCRdb has only the in-frame clones, and not every one. The table has 55,000 to 70,000 clones, 82% seen once. The germline V gene has CDR1 MGHDK and CDR2 SYGVNS. This CDR3 is built from 15 residues. The V segment lost 5 bases and the J segment 5 bases; nucleotides outside the gene matches: 8. The source is a woman aged 60 to 75 with acute or convalescent COVID-19. Sequencing input: peripheral blood. The V and J genes are TRBV25-1 and TRBJ2-2, with 7 bases matching TRBD1. The CDR3 DNA is TGTGCCAGCAGTCTAGGGACAGTTCGGACCGGGGAGCTGTTTTTT. Protein sequence: CASSLGTVRTGELFF.